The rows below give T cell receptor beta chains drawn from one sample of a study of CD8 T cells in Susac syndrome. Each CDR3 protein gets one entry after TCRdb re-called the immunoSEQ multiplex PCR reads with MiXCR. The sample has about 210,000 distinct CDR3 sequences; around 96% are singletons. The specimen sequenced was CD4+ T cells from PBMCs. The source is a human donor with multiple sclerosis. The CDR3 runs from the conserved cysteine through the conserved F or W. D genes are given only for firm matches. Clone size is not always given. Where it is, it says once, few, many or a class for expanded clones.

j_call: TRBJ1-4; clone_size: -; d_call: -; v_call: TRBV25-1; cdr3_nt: TGTGCCAGCAGTGATCACCGACAGTTTCACGAAAAACTGTTTTTT; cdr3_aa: CASSDHRQFHEKLFF
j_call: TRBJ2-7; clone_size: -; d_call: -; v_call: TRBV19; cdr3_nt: TGTGCCAGTAGAGGGGGGCCCTCCTACGAGCAGTACTTC; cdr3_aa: CASRGGPSYEQYF
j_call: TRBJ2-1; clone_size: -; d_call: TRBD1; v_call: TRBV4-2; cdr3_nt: TGTGCCAGCGCAAGGACAGGGCAGTCTGAGCAGTTCTTC; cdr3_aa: CASARTGQSEQFF
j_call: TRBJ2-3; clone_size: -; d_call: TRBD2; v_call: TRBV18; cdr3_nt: TGTGCCAGCTCACCCGGGGGGACAGATACGCAGTATTTT; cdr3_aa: CASSPGGTDTQYF
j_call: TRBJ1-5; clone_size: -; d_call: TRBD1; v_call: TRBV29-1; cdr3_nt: TGCAGCGCCGGGACAGGGAGCAATCAGCCCCAGCATTTT; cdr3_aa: CSAGTGSNQPQHF
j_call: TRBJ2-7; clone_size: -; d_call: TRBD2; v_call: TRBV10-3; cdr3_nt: TGTGCCATCAGTCGACTAGCGGGAGGTGGTTTCAAGCAGTACTTC; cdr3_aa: CAISRLAGGGFKQYF
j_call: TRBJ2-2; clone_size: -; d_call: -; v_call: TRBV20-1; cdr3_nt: TGCAGTGCAAGGACAGTTTCCACCGGGGAGCTGTTTTTT; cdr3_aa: CSARTVSTGELFF
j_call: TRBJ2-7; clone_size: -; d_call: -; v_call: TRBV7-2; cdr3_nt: TGTGCCAGCAGCTTAGCCCTAGTAGGTTACGAGCAGTACTTC; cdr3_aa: CASSLALVGYEQYF
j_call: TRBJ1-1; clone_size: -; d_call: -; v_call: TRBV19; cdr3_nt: TGTGCCAGTAGTATCATGGACAGTGAAGCTTTCTTT; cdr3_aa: CASSIMDSEAFF
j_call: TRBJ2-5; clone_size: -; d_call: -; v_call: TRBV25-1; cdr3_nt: TGTGCCAGCAGTGAATATTTCGGACAGAGTCCAGAGACCCAGTACTTC; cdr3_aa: CASSEYFGQSPETQYF
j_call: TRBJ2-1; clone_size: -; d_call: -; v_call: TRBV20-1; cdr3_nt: TGCAGTGCTAGGGGGGGTTACAATGAGCAGTTCTTC; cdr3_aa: CSARGGYNEQFF
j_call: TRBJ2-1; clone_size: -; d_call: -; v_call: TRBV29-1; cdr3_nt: TGCAGCGCTATGAAAGTGATACAGTTCTTC; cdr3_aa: CSAMKVIQFF
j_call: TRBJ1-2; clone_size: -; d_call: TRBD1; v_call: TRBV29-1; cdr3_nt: TGCAGCGTTGAAGTAGAGGGGGCGGGCGGCTACACCTTC; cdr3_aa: CSVEVEGAGGYTF
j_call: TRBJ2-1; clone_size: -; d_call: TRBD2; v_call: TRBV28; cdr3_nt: TGTGCCAGCAGCCTTACCCCCTCGGGAGGGATTGAGCAGTTCTTC; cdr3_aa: CASSLTPSGGIEQFF
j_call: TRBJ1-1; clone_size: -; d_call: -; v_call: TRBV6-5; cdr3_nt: TGTGCCAGCACCCCGGCAGGACGGCACACTGAAGCTTTCTTT; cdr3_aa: CASTPAGRHTEAFF
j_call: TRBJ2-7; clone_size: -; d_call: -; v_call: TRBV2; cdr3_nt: TGTGCCACCGCGAGGGGGACTACCTACGAGCAGTACTTC; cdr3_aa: CATARGTTYEQYF
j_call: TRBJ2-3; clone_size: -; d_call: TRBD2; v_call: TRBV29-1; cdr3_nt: TGCAGCGTTGGGAAAGCGGGAGTTGATGTTACGCAGTATTTT; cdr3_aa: CSVGKAGVDVTQYF
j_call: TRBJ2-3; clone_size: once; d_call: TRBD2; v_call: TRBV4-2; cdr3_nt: TGTGCCAGCAGCCAATGGTCCCTAGCGGGAGCGACAGATACGCAGTATTTT; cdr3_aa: CASSQWSLAGATDTQYF
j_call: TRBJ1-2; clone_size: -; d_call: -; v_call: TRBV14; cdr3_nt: TGTGCCAGCAGCCACGATGCAGGGGAAGTCCGAGGCTACACCTTC; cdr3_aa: CASSHDAGEVRGYTF
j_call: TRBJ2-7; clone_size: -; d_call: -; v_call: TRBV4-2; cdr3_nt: TGTGCCAGCAGCCAAGCCGGACAAACCTACGAGCAGTACTTC; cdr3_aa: CASSQAGQTYEQYF
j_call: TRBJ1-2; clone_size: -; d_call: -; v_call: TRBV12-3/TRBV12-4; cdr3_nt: TGTGCCAGCAGTTTTCAGGTTAACTATGGCTACACCTTC; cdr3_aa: CASSFQVNYGYTF
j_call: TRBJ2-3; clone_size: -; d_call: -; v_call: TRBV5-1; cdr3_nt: TGCGCCAGCAGGCCAGGCCGTGGAGATACGCAGTATTTT; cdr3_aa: CASRPGRGDTQYF
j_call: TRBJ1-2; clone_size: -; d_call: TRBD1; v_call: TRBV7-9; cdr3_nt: TGTGCCAGCAGCTCGACAGGGTATGGCTACACCTTC; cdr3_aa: CASSSTGYGYTF
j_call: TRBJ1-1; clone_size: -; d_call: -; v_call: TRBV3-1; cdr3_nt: TGTGCCAGCAGCCACAAGGAGAACACTGAAGCTTTCTTT; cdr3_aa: CASSHKENTEAFF
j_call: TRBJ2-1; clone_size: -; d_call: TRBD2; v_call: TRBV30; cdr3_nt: TGTGCCTTCACGTTGGGGGGGAACAATGAGCAGTTCTTC; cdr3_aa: CAFTLGGNNEQFF
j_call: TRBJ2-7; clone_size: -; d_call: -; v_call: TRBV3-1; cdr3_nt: TGTGCCAGCAGCCATTCAGGGCCCTCCTACGAGCAGTACTTC; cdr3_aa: CASSHSGPSYEQYF
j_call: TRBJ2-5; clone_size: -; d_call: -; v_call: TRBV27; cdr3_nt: TGTGCCACCGGCAGGGAGTTGGGGGAGACCCAGTACTTC; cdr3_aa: CATGRELGETQYF
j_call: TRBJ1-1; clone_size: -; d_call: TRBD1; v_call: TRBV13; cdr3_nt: TGTGCCAGCAGCAACCACAGGGGGCCGAACACTGAAGCTTTCTTT; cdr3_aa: CASSNHRGPNTEAFF
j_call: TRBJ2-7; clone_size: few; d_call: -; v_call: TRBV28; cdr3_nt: TGTGCCAGCAGTTTGATGGGCTACGAGCAGTACTTC; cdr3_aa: CASSLMGYEQYF
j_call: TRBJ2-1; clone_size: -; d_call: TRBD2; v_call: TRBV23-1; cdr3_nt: TGCGCCAGCAGTCAATCTTCTAGCGGGAGGGCCGGGAATGAGCAGTTCTTC; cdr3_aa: CASSQSSSGRAGNEQFF
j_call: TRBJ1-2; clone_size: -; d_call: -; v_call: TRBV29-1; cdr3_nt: TGCAGCGTATGGGGGGAGGATGGCTACACCTTC; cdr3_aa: CSVWGEDGYTF
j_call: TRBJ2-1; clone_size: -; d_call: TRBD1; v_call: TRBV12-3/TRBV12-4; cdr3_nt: TGTGCCAGCAGTCTCCGGGACAGGGTGGTGGATGAGCAGTTCTTC; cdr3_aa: CASSLRDRVVDEQFF
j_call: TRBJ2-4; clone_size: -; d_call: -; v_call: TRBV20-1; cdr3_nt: TGCAGTGCTTCAAGGGTGGGCCGGGGCAAAAACATTCAGTACTTC; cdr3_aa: CSASRVGRGKNIQYF
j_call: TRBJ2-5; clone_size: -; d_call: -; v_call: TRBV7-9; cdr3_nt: TGTGCCAGCAGCTCCCAACACAGACAAGAGACCCAGTACTTC; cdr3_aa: CASSSQHRQETQYF
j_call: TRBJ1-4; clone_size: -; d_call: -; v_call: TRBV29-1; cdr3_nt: TGCAGCGTCCTCCCCGGAGGTGGCGAAAAACTGTTTTTT; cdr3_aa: CSVLPGGGEKLFF
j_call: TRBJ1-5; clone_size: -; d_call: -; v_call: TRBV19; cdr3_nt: TGTGCCAGTACTAGCAACGGATCGCCCCAGCATTTT; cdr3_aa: CASTSNGSPQHF
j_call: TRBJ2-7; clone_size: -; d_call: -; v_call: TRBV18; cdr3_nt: TGTGCCAGCTCAGCACAGGTTGTCTCCTACGAGCAGTACTTC; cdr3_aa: CASSAQVVSYEQYF
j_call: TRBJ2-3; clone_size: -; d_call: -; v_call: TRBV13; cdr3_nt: TGTGCCAGCAGCCCTCGGATGATCAATACGCAGTATTTT; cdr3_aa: CASSPRMINTQYF
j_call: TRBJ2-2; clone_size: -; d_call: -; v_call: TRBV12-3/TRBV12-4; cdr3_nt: TGTGCCAGCAGTTTATCCGGGATCAACACCGGGGAGCTGTTTTTT; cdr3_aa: CASSLSGINTGELFF
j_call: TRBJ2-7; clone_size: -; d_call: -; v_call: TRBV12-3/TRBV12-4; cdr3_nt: TGTGCCAGCAGAGAGGGTACCTACGAGCAGTACTTC; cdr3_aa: CASREGTYEQYF
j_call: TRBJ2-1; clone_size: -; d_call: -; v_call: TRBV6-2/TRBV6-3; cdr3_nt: TGTGCCAGCGGGATCTCAGTCAAGCAGTTCTTC; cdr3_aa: CASGISVKQFF
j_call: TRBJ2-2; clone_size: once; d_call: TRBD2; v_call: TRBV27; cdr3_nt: TGTGCCAGCAGTTCCATCCGGTGGGCGGGAGTTGAAACCGGGGAGCTGTTTTTT; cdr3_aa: CASSSIRWAGVETGELFF
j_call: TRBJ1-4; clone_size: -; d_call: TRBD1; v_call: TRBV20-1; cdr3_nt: TGCAGTGCTAAAGAGGGGGCGGTTGAAAAACTGTTTTTT; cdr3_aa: CSAKEGAVEKLFF
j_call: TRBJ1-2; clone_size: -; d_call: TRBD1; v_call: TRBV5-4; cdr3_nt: TGTGCCAGCAGCTTTACTGGGACAGGGGGCGCTTGGGGCTACACCTTC; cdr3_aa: CASSFTGTGGAWGYTF
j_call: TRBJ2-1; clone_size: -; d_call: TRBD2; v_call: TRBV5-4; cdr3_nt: TGTGCCAGCAGCTCGGGACTAGCGGCAACCGAAAGCTCCTACAATGAGCAGTTCTTC; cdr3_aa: CASSSGLAATESSYNEQFF
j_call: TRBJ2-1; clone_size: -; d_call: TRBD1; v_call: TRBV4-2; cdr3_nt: TGTGCCAGCAGCCAAGCGACAGGGGGTAGCTACAATGAGCAGTTCTTC; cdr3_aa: CASSQATGGSYNEQFF
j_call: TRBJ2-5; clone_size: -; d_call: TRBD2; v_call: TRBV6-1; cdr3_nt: TGTGCCAGCAGTACCCGGACTAGCGGGGGGGCGGAGACCCAGTACTTC; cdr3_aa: CASSTRTSGGAETQYF
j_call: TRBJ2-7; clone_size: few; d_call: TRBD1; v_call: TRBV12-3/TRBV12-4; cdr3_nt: TGTGCCAGCAGGCAGGGGGCGTACGAGCAGTACTTC; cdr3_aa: CASRQGAYEQYF
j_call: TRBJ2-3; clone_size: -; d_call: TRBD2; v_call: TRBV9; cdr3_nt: TGTGCCAGCAGCCCGGGACTAGCGGGAGGCACAGATACGCAGTATTTT; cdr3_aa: CASSPGLAGGTDTQYF
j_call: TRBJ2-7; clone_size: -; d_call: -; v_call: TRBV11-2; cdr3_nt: TGTGCCAGCAGCTTAGGGCTCGACAGTCCTAACTACGAGCAGTACTTC; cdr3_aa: CASSLGLDSPNYEQYF
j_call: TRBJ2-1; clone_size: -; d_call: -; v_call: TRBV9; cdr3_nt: TGTGCCAGCAGCTGGGGAAGCGGCAGCTCCTACAATGAGCAGTTCTTC; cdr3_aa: CASSWGSGSSYNEQFF
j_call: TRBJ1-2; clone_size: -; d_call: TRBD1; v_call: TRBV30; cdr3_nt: TGTGCCTGGAGTTCGGGACAGGGACCCTACACCTTC; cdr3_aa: CAWSSGQGPYTF
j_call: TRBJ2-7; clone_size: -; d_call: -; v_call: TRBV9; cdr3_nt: TGTGCCAGCAGCAGGTCGCCCGGGCTGGCGGGCGAGCAGTACTTC; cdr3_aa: CASSRSPGLAGEQYF
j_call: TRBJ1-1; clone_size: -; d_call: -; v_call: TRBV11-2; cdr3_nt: TGTGCCAGCAGTGTCGACAGACTGCTGGGTGAAGCTTTCTTT; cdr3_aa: CASSVDRLLGEAFF
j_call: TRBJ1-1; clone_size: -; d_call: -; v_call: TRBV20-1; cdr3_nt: TGCAGTGCTCAGAGTGGGGCCGGTGAAGCTTTCTTT; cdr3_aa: CSAQSGAGEAFF
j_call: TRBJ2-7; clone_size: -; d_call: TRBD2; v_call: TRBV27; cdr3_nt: TGTGCCACCTCGATACGCGGGGGGTACGAGCAGTACTTC; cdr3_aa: CATSIRGGYEQYF